These 21 T cell receptor beta chains share one sample of origin, sequenced in a study of radiotherapy plus CTLA-4 blockade in lung cancer. Measured with immunoSEQ multiplex PCR; TCRdb has only the in-frame clones, and not every one. The profile shows 15,000 to 20,000 clones, about 83% of them singletons. The sample here was peripheral blood, taken from a patient treated with radiotherapy plus ipilimumab. The receptors were sampled from a human donor with non-small cell lung cancer whose response to radiotherapy plus ipilimumab could not be evaluated.

The rearrangement links TRBV14 to TRBJ1-6, with no clear D. This CDR3 has 15 amino acids. The V gene's germline CDR1 is SGHDN and CDR2 FVKESK. The V end lost 0 bases, the J end lost 7 bases, and 10 bases lay between the germline ends. The CDR3 reads CASSQDTGGNSPLHF. CDR3 DNA: TGTGCCAGCAGCCAAGATACGGGAGGAAATTCACCCCTCCACTTT.

The chain employs TRBV6-6 and TRBJ2-7; D ambiguous. V gave up 5 bases and J gave up 2 bases, with 13 bases separating them. The CDR3 runs 14 residues. From germline, CDR1 is MNHNY and CDR2 SVGAGI (reference sequence). CDR3 bases: TGTGCCAGCAGTCCTGGCCTAGTGGCCTACGAGCAGTACTTC. Translation: CASSPGLVAYEQYF.

The J gene is TRBJ2-5, the V gene TRBV20-1; D unresolved. CDR1 and CDR2 (germline): DFQATT, SNEGSKA (reference sequence). The CDR3 extends over 11 amino acids. V lost 1 base, J lost 5 bases, and 5 bases lay in between. CDR3 in amino acids: CSARVRETQYF. DNA of the CDR3: TGCAGTGCTAGAGTCAGGGAGACCCAGTACTTC.

The chain combines TRBV5-1 with TRBJ2-7, with D possibly TRBD2 on 6 matching bases. The CDR3 is 14 residues long. CDR1 and CDR2 from the germline V gene are SGHRS and YFSETQ. V shed 3 bases and J shed 1 base, with 11 bases lying between them. The CDR3: CASSWDSTSYEQYF. The CDR3 nucleotides are TGCGCCAGCAGCTGGGACTCTACTTCCTACGAGCAGTACTTC.

The J gene is TRBJ1-1, the V gene TRBV7-2; TRBD1 matches 7 bases. Germline V gives CDR1 SGHTA, CDR2 FQGNSA. The V segment lost 3 bases and the J segment 5 bases; nucleotides outside the gene matches: 9. The length of the CDR3 is 15 residues. CDR3 protein: CASSFVGTEGTEAFF. Here the CDR3 DNA reads TGTGCCAGCAGCTTCGTTGGGACAGAGGGGACTGAAGCTTTCTTT.

The rearrangement uses TRBV10-3 and TRBJ2-1; 7 bases agree with TRBD1. The CDR3 runs 14 residues. Per the germline V gene, CDR1 is ENHRY and CDR2 is SYGVKD. With 3 bases clipped from V and 3 bases from J, the junction kept 2 bases outside the gene matches. The CDR3, as DNA: TGTGCCATCAGTGACCGGGACAGCTACAATGAGCAGTTCTTC. Translating it yields CAISDRDSYNEQFF.

V usage is TRBV5-6 and J usage is TRBJ2-5; D is undetermined. Per the germline V gene, CDR1 is SGHDT and CDR2 is YYEEEE. This CDR3 spans 14 amino acids. Trimming took off 3 bases at V and 4 bases at J, with 13 bases between the two ends. CDR3 sequence: CASSSLTQRETQYF. The CDR3 DNA follows: TGTGCCAGCAGCTCCTTGACTCAGCGAGAGACCCAGTACTTC. Together with reference TRBV5-6 and TRBJ2-5, the CDR3 gives the full variable domain: DAGVTQSPTHLIKTRGQQVTLRCSPKSGHDTVSWYQQALGQGPQFIFQYYEEEERQRGNFPDRFSGHQFPNYSSELNVNALLLGDSALYLCASSSLTQRETQYFGPGTRLLVL.

This CDR3 reads CASSPGVVAGGLNEQFF. The CDR3 DNA reads TGTGCCAGCAGCCCAGGGGTGGTAGCGGGAGGTCTAAATGAGCAGTTCTTC. V usage is TRBV9 and J usage is TRBJ2-1; the match to TRBD2 covers 10 bases. After removal of 4 bases from V and 7 bases from J, the junction contained 14 bases not matched to a gene. The CDR3 consists of 17 residues. Germline CDR1 SGDLS, CDR2 YYNGEE. Using reference TRBV9 and TRBJ2-1 for the parts outside the CDR3, the full variable domain is DSGVTQTPKHLITATGQRVTLRCSPRSGDLSVYWYQQSLDQGLQFLIQYYNGEERAKGNILERFSAQQFPDLHSELNLSSLELGDSALYFCASSPGVVAGGLNEQFFGPGTRLTVL.

The rearrangement uses TRBV5-1 and TRBJ2-2; D is possibly TRBD1 (6 bases). The CDR3 has 14 residues. Looked up from germline, CDR1 is SGHRS and CDR2 is YFSETQ. V was pared by 5 bases and J by 1 base, with 9 bases between. In DNA, the CDR3 is TGCGCCAGCAGATTGACAGGGAACACCGGGGAGCTGTTTTTT. This sequence encodes CASRLTGNTGELFF. Full variable domain (remainder filled in from reference TRBV5-1 and TRBJ2-2): KAGVTQTPRYLIKTRGQQVTLSCSPISGHRSVSWYQQTPGQGLQFLFEYFSETQRNKGNFPGRFSGRQFSNSRSEMNVSTLELGDSALYLCASRLTGNTGELFFGEGSRLTVL.

The chain employs TRBV5-1 and TRBJ2-1, with D perhaps matching TRBD2 (5 bases). The CDR3 runs to 14 residues. V lost 3 bases to trimming and J lost 3 bases, with 10 bases between them. Per the germline V gene, CDR1 is SGHRS and CDR2 is YFSETQ. The CDR3 sequence is CASSSGEIYNEQFF. The CDR3 region has the DNA TGCGCCAGCAGCTCCGGGGAGATCTACAATGAGCAGTTCTTC.

The CDR3 DNA reads TGTGCCAGCAGCTTCCAGGGCCCAAACACTGAAGCTTTCTTT. Translating gives CASSFQGPNTEAFF. This chain joins TRBV11-2 and TRBJ1-1; perhaps TRBD1 as D (5 bases). The CDR3 runs 14 residues. Germline assignment: CDR1 SGHAT and CDR2 FQNNGV. The ends were cut back, 3 bases at V and 2 bases at J, with 10 bases in the middle. Full variable domain (missing parts from reference TRBV11-2 and TRBJ1-1): EAGVAQSPRYKIIEKRQSVAFWCNPISGHATLYWYQQILGQGPKLLIQFQNNGVVDDSQLPKDRFSAERLKGVDSTLKIQPAKLEDSAVYLCASSFQGPNTEAFFGQGTRLTVV.

This chain uses TRBV10-1 with TRBJ2-7; a possible D gene is TRBD2 (5 bases). Germline-derived CDR1 and CDR2 are WNHNN and SYGVQD (reference sequence). This CDR3 contains 16 residues. Trimming stripped 10 bases from V and 0 bases from J, with 22 bases between. CDR3 in DNA: TGCGCCACCAGCCATACTCAGACTATACGCTCCTACGAGCAGTACTTC. Residues: CATSHTQTIRSYEQYF.

The V gene is TRBV4-2, the J gene TRBJ1-1, with D tentatively TRBD1 (5 bases). This CDR3 region has 18 residues. The germline V gene has CDR1 LGHNA and CDR2 YNFKEQ. V was pared by 4 bases and J by 1 base, with 22 bases between. CDR3 bases: TGTGCCAGCAGCCGCCCGGGGGGGTCCCTGGGAAAGAACACTGAAGCTTTCTTT. Its protein is CASSRPGGSLGKNTEAFF.

The rearrangement uses TRBV29-1 and TRBJ1-2, with TRBD1 matching over 7 bases. The CDR3 contains 13 residues. V gave up 4 bases and J gave up 0 bases; unmatched junction bases: 2. The germline V gene encodes CDR1 SQVTM and CDR2 ANQGSEA. The CDR3, as DNA: TGCAGCGTTGCCAGGGGGTCTAACTATGGCTACACCTTC. Translated: CSVARGSNYGYTF.

V is TRBV7-2 and J is TRBJ2-7, with D perhaps matching TRBD2 (5 bases). The germline V gene encodes CDR1 SGHTA and CDR2 FQGNSA. Trimming left V 5 bases short and J 4 bases short, with 18 bases between. There are 15 residues in the CDR3. The CDR3 loop is CASSRTGISGYEQYF. CDR3 nucleotide sequence: TGTGCCAGCAGCCGGACGGGAATCTCGGGATACGAGCAGTACTTC.

The CDR3 loop reads CASSLKAEANSGNTIYF. As DNA, the CDR3 is TGTGCCAGCTCACTAAAGGCAGAGGCGAACTCTGGAAACACCATATATTTT. This rearrangement joins TRBV18 to TRBJ1-3; no definite D call. V lost 4 bases to trimming and J lost 0 bases, with 16 bases between them. Germline V gives CDR1 KGHSH, CDR2 LQKENI. This CDR3 region has 17 residues.

The chain uses TRBV7-9 and TRBJ2-1; D possibly corresponds to TRBD2 (7 bases). With 1 base removed from V and 8 bases from J, the gap between germline ends came to 15 bases. The germline V gene has CDR1 SEHNR and CDR2 FQNEAQ (reference sequence). This CDR3 is 15 amino acids long. Written as DNA, the CDR3 is TGTGCCAGCAGCTTAGTGGGGGGGCCCTTGGATGAGCAGTTCTTC. As protein: CASSLVGGPLDEQFF.

The chain combines TRBV10-1 with TRBJ2-2, with D possibly matching TRBD2 (5 bases). CDR3 length equals 15 residues. Germline CDR1 WNHNN, CDR2 SYGVQD (reference sequence). The V gene lost 3 bases and the J gene lost 1 base, with 9 bases spanning the gap. The CDR3 region is CASSERSGNTGELFF. Here the CDR3 DNA reads TGCGCCAGCAGTGAACGCAGCGGGAACACCGGGGAGCTGTTTTTT.

The rearrangement uses TRBV7-2 and TRBJ2-3, with 7 bases that match TRBD2. V was clipped by 5 bases and J by 5 bases; unmatched bases: 10. CDR3 size: 15 residues. The germline gives CDR1 SGHTA, CDR2 FQGNSA. The DNA of the CDR3 is TGTGCCAGCAGCCCCCGGGGACTAAATTTAGATACGCAGTATTTT. This sequence encodes CASSPRGLNLDTQYF.

The V and J genes are TRBV18 and TRBJ2-7; TRBD1 is a possible D gene (6 bases). The CDR3 covers 14 residues. V was cut by 5 bases and J by 2 bases, with 13 bases left in between. Germline CDR1 KGHSH, CDR2 LQKENI. The CDR3 sequence: CASSTGSQAYEQYF. CDR3 DNA sequence: TGTGCCAGCTCAACAGGGTCACAGGCCTACGAGCAGTACTTC.

This sequence joins TRBV11-2 and TRBJ2-1; D may be TRBD2 (5 bases). V lost 4 bases and J lost 9, with 19 bases in between. The germline V gene has CDR1 SGHAT and CDR2 FQNNGV. The CDR3 is 15 residues long. In nucleotides, the CDR3 is TGTGCCAGCAGCTGGCAGAGATGGGGTCGGGGTGAGCAGTTCTTC. It yields the protein CASSWQRWGRGEQFF. The variable domain in full, with the rest retrieved from reference TRBV11-2 and TRBJ2-1, is EAGVAQSPRYKIIEKRQSVAFWCNPISGHATLYWYQQILGQGPKLLIQFQNNGVVDDSQLPKDRFSAERLKGVDSTLKIQPAKLEDSAVYLCASSWQRWGRGEQFFGPGTRLTVL.